This T cell receptor (beta chain) was sequenced during a study of beta chain features in type 1 diabetes. General study results and limits: In patients and controls equally, PCR might favor templates that are shorter. Within each of all four CD4+ subsets, Type 1 diabetes patients had TCRB CDR3s that were moderately but significantly shorter.

Sequencing targeted expressed TCRB transcripts, as all isolated RNA had been reverse transcribed. Libraries were prepared by immunoSEQ multiplex PCR; TCRdb keeps only in-frame clonotypes and omits some of them. The sample has more than 25,000 clones; roughly half are singletons. As regards this clone: Its antigen remains unknown.

Sequencing input: stem cell memory CD4+ T cells from blood. The clonotype comes from a young man with type 1 diabetes.

CDR3 residues: CASSQSYEQYF. CDR3 nucleotide sequence: TGTGCCAGCAGCCAATCCTACGAGCAGTACTTC. The chain has TRBV28 and TRBJ2-7, with D unresolved. The CDR3 loop spans 11 amino acids. Germline V gene sequence: CDR1 MDHEN, CDR2 SYDVKM. Trimming shortened V by 6 bases and J by 1 base, and 4 bases separated the two germline ends.